Listed below are T cell receptor beta chains from one sample, sequenced in a study of T cell responses to AZD1222 COVID-19 vaccine. The protocol was immunoSEQ multiplex PCR, while the TCRdb copy is restricted to in-frame clones and leaves out a portion. This sample has 150,000 or so clones, with around 88% found just once. The source was peripheral blood, collected on day 0 of MenACWY control vaccination. These receptors were collected from an adult in good health. Each CDR3 is given with its conserved first and last residue. Each record gives: CDR3 DNA, CDR3 protein, J gene, D gene, V gene, clone size. The D gene is left open where the match is weak. Part of the rows lack a size; the others show once, few, many or a class for expanded clones.

CDR3nt: TGTGCCAGCTCACCAACCCACGGTTCTGAGGAATATAGCAATCAGCCCCAGCATTTT; CDR3aa: CASSPTHGSEEYSNQPQHF; j_gene: TRBJ1-5; d_gene: -; v_gene: TRBV18; abundance: -
CDR3nt: TGCGCCAGCAGCCGATCACTAGGCTTGAACACTGAAGCTTTCTTT; CDR3aa: CASSRSLGLNTEAFF; j_gene: TRBJ1-1; d_gene: -; v_gene: TRBV4-1; abundance: -
CDR3nt: TGTGCCAGCAGTTACCGAGGCGGGGAGCTGTTTTTT; CDR3aa: CASSYRGGELFF; j_gene: TRBJ2-2; d_gene: -; v_gene: TRBV6-5; abundance: -
CDR3nt: TGTGCCAGCAGCTTAGCCGGGGGCAATCAGCCCCAGCATTTT; CDR3aa: CASSLAGGNQPQHF; j_gene: TRBJ1-5; d_gene: -; v_gene: TRBV7-2; abundance: -
CDR3nt: TGTGCCAGCTCAACAGGAAGACAGGGGGCAGGTCAGCCCCAGCATTTT; CDR3aa: CASSTGRQGAGQPQHF; j_gene: TRBJ1-5; d_gene: TRBD1; v_gene: TRBV18; abundance: -
CDR3nt: TGTGCCATCAGTGAGAGAAAGGATGAGCAGTTCTTC; CDR3aa: CAISERKDEQFF; j_gene: TRBJ2-1; d_gene: -; v_gene: TRBV10-3; abundance: once
CDR3nt: TGCGCCAGCAGCTTGGTTTCTAGCGGGAGCTGGACCGGGGAGCTGTTTTTT; CDR3aa: CASSLVSSGSWTGELFF; j_gene: TRBJ2-2; d_gene: TRBD2; v_gene: TRBV5-1; abundance: -
CDR3nt: TGTGCCAGCAGCTCTCACGGCGGGGATGGTGAAAAACTGTTTTTT; CDR3aa: CASSSHGGDGEKLFF; j_gene: TRBJ1-4; d_gene: -; v_gene: TRBV7-8; abundance: -
CDR3nt: TGTGCCAGCAGCCTTGCAGGGATTGGCACTGAAGCTTTCTTT; CDR3aa: CASSLAGIGTEAFF; j_gene: TRBJ1-1; d_gene: -; v_gene: TRBV3-1/TRBV3-2; abundance: -
CDR3nt: TGTGCCAGCAGCTTAGAAGGGACCGGTTACTACGAGCAGTACTTC; CDR3aa: CASSLEGTGYYEQYF; j_gene: TRBJ2-7; d_gene: -; v_gene: TRBV7-6; abundance: -
CDR3nt: TGTGCCAGCAGCTTAGAAGCTGAGCAGTTCTTC; CDR3aa: CASSLEAEQFF; j_gene: TRBJ2-1; d_gene: -; v_gene: TRBV13; abundance: -
CDR3nt: TGTGCCAGCTCACCGACAGGCCCCCCTTATGGCTACACCTTC; CDR3aa: CASSPTGPPYGYTF; j_gene: TRBJ1-2; d_gene: -; v_gene: TRBV18; abundance: -
CDR3nt: TGTGCCAGCGTCGTGAACAGAGCCGTTAACTATGGCTACACCTTC; CDR3aa: CASVVNRAVNYGYTF; j_gene: TRBJ1-2; d_gene: -; v_gene: TRBV6-5; abundance: -
CDR3nt: TGCGCCAGCAGCCAGCTCGTCGGCTCTGGAAACACCATATATTTT; CDR3aa: CASSQLVGSGNTIYF; j_gene: TRBJ1-3; d_gene: -; v_gene: TRBV4-3; abundance: -